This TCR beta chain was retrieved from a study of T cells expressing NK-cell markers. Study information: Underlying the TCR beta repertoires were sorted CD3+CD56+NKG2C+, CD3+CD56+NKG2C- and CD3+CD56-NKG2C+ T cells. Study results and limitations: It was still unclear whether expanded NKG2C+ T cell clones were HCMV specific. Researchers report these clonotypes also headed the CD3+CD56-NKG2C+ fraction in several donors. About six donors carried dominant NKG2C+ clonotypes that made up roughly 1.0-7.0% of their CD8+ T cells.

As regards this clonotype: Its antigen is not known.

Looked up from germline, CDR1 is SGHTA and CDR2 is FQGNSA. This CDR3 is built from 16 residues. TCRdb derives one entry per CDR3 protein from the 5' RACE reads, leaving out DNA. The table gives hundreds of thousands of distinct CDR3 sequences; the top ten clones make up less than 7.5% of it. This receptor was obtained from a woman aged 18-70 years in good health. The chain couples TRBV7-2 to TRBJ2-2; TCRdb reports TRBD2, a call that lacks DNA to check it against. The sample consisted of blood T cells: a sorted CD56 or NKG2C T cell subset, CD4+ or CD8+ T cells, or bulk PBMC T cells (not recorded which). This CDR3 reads CASSLGGGQNTGELFF.